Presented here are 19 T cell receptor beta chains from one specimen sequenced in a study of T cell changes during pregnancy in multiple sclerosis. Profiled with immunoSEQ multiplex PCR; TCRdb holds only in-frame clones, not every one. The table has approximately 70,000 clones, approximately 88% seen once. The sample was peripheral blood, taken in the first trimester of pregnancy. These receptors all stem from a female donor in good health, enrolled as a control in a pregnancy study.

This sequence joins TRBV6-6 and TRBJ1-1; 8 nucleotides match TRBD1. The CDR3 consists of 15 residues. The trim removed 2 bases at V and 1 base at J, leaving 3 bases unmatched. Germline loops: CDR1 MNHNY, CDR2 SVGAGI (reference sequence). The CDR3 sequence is CASSYPGQGNTEAFF. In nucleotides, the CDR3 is TGTGCCAGCAGTTACCCCGGACAGGGGAACACTGAAGCTTTCTTT.

Here the CDR3 DNA reads TGCGCCAGCAGCTCCGGAGGTAGGGCAGCCGCCTATGGCTACACCTTC. It encodes CASSSGGRAAAYGYTF. This sequence joins TRBV5-1 and TRBJ1-2; D is unresolved. Germline V CDR1 and CDR2: SGHRS, YFSETQ. This CDR3 is 16 amino acids long. Trimming took off 3 bases at V and 4 bases at J, with 19 bases between the two ends.

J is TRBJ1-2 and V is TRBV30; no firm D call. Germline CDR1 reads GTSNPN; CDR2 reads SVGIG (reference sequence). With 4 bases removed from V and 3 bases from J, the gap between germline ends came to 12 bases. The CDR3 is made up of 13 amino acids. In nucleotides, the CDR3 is TGTGCCTGGAATAAGGGAGGAGACTATGGCTACACCTTC. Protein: CAWNKGGDYGYTF.

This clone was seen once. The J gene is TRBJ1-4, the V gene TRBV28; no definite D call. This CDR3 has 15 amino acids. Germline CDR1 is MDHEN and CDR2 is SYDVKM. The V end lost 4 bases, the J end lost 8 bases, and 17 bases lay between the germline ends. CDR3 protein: CASSSLGSMEEKLFF. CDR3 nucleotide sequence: TGTGCCAGCAGTTCTTTAGGTTCTATGGAGGAAAAACTGTTTTTT.

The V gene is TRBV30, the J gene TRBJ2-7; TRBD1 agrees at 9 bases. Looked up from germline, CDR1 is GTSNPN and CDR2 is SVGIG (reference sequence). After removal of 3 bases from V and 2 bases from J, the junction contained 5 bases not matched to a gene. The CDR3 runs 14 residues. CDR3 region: CAWSRTGVPYEQYF. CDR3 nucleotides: TGTGCCTGGAGCAGGACAGGGGTGCCCTACGAGCAGTACTTC.

The CDR3, as DNA: TGTGCCAGCAGTTTGTGGCAGGTCGGCGACTCTGGAAACACCATATATTTT. It specifies CASSLWQVGDSGNTIYF. The V and J genes are TRBV28 and TRBJ1-3; no reliable D call. Germline V gene sequence: CDR1 MDHEN, CDR2 SYDVKM. The germline V and J ends were trimmed by 3 bases and 0 bases, with 15 bases remaining between them. This CDR3 is built from 17 residues.

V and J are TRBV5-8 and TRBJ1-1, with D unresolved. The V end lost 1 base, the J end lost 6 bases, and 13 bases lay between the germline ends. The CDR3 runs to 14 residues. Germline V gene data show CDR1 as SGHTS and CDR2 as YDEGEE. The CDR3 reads CASSLRSGKAEAFF. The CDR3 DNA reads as TGTGCCAGCAGCTTGCGGTCAGGAAAAGCTGAAGCTTTCTTT.

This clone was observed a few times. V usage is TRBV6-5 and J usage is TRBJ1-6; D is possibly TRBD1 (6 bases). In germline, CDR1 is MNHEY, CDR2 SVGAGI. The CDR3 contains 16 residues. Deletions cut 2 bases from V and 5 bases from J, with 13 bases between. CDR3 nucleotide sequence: TGTGCCAGCAGTTACACCTGGACAGTCGATAATTCACCCCTCCACTTT. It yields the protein CASSYTWTVDNSPLHF.

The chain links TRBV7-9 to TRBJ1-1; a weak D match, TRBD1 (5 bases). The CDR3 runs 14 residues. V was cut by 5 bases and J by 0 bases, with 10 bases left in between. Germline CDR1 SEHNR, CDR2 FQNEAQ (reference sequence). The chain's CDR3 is CASSKQAVNTEAFF. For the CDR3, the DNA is TGTGCCAGCAGCAAACAGGCCGTGAACACTGAAGCTTTCTTT. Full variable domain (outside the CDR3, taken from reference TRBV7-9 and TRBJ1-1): DTGVSQNPRHKITKRGQNVTFRCDPISEHNRLYWYRQTLGQGPEFLTYFQNEAQLEKSRLLSDRFSAERPKGSFSTLEIQRTEQGDSAMYLCASSKQAVNTEAFFGQGTRLTVV.

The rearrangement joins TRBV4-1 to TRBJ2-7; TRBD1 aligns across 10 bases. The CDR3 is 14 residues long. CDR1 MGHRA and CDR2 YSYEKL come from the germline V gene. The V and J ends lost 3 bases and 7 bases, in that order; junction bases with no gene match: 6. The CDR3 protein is CASSQRQGAGEQYF. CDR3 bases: TGCGCCAGCAGCCAGAGACAGGGGGCGGGAGAGCAGTACTTC.

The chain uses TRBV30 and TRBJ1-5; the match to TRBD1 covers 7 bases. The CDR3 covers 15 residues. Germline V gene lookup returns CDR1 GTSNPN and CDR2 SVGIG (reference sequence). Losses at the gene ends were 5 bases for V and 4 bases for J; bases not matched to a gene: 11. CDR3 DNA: TGTGCCTGGGCCGTATTAGGACAGGTTAATCAGCCCCAGCATTTT. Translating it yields CAWAVLGQVNQPQHF.

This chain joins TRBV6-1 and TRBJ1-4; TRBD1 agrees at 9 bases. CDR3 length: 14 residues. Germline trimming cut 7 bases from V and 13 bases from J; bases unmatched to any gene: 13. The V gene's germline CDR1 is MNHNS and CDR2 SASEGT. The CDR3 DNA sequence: TGTGCCAGCACGGGACAGGGAGGCCCGATGGTACTGTTTTTT. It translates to CASTGQGGPMVLFF.

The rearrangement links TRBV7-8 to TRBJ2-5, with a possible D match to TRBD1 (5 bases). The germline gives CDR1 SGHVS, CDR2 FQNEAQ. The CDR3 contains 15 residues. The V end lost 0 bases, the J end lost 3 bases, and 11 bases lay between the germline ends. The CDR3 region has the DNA TGTGCCAGCAGCTTAGCACAGGCGACAAAAGAGACCCAGTACTTC. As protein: CASSLAQATKETQYF.

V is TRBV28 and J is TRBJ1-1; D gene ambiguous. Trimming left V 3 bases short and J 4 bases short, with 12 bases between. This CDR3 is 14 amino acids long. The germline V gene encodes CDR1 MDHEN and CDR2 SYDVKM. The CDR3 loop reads CASSFFRVGTEAFF. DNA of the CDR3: TGTGCCAGCAGTTTTTTTCGCGTTGGCACTGAAGCTTTCTTT.

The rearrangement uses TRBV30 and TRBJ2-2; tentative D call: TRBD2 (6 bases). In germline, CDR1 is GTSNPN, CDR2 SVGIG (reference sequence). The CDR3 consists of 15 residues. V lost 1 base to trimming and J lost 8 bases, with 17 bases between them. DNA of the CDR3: TGTGCCTGGAGTGCCGGGACTTCCCGTAGAGGGGAGCTGTTTTTT. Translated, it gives CAWSAGTSRRGELFF.

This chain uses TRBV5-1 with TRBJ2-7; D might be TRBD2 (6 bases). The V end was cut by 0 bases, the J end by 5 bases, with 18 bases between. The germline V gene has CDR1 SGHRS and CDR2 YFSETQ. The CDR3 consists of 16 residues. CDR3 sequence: CASSLGSGRGVHEQYF. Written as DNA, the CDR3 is TGCGCCAGCAGCTTGGGCAGCGGGCGCGGGGTCCACGAGCAGTACTTC. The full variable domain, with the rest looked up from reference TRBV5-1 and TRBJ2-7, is KAGVTQTPRYLIKTRGQQVTLSCSPISGHRSVSWYQQTPGQGLQFLFEYFSETQRNKGNFPGRFSGRQFSNSRSEMNVSTLELGDSALYLCASSLGSGRGVHEQYFGPGTRLTVT.

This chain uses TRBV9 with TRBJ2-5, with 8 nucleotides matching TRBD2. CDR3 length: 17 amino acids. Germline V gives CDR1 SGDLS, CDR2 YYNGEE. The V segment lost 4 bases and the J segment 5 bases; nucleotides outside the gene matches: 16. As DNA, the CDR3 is TGTGCCAGCAGCTTAACACCCGTAGCGGGGCCCACGGAGACCCAGTACTTC. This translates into CASSLTPVAGPTETQYF.

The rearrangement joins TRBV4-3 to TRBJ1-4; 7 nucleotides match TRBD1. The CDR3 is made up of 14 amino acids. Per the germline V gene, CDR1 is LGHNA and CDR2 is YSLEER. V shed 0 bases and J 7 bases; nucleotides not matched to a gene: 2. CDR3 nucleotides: TGCGCCAGCAGCCAAGAAGGGGGCGGTGAAAAACTGTTTTTT. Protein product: CASSQEGGGEKLFF.

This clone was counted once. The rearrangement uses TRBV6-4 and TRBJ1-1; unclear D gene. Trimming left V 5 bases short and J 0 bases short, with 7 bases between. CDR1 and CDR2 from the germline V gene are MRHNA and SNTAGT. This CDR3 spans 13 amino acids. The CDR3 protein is CASSSDMNTEAFF. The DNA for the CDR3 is TGTGCCAGCAGTTCCGACATGAACACTGAAGCTTTCTTT.